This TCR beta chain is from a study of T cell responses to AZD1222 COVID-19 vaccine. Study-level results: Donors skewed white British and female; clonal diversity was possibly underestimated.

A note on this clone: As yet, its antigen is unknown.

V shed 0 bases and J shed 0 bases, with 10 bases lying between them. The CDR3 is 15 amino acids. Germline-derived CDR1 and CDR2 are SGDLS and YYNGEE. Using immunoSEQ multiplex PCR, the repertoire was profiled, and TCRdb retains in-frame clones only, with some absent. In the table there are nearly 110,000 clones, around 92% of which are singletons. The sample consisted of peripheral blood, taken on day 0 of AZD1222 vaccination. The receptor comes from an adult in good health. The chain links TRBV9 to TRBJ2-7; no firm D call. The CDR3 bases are TGTGCCAGCAGCGTAGAGTTCGGCAGCTCCTACGAGCAGTACTTC. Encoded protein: CASSVEFGSSYEQYF.